This paragraph reports one T cell receptor beta chain. Its specificity is not known. This entry belongs to a study of T cell responses to AZD1222 COVID-19 vaccine. At the level of the study: Combined were second doses at about 4 or about 12 weeks. Study-wide results and limits: The study reported that nearly half of spike-specific TCRs target unmutated variant regions. Sampling that yielded the repertoires occurred only after the peak T cell response. There were mostly white British donors and more females than males, and clonal diversity was possibly underestimated.

The CDR3 extends over 13 amino acids. V shed 6 bases and J 4 bases; nucleotides not matched to a gene: 3. CDR1 and CDR2 (germline): SGHRS, YFSETQ. Clones were read by immunoSEQ multiplex PCR, and TCRdb kept only the in-frame ones, dropping some. The data contain some 150,000 clones, 92% of them seen just once; the ten biggest clones take up about 2.1%. This chain joins TRBV5-1 and TRBJ1-4; 7 bases are a match to TRBD1. This receptor was taken from an adult in good health. The input for sequencing was peripheral blood, taken on day 0 of AZD1222 vaccination. CDR3 sequence: CASTDRVNEKLFF. CDR3 DNA: TGCGCCAGCACCGACAGGGTTAATGAAAAACTGTTTTTT. Supplemented by reference TRBV5-1 and TRBJ1-4, the full variable domain reads KAGVTQTPRYLIKTRGQQVTLSCSPISGHRSVSWYQQTPGQGLQFLFEYFSETQRNKGNFPGRFSGRQFSNSRSEMNVSTLELGDSALYLCASTDRVNEKLFFGSGTQLSVL.